The present T cell receptor beta chain was sequenced within a study of blood T cell repertoires in COVID-19. With 2 bases removed from V and 3 bases from J, the gap between germline ends came to 16 bases. The CDR3 spans 16 residues. From germline, CDR1 is KGHSH and CDR2 LQKENI. Sequencing was performed with immunoSEQ multiplex PCR; in TCRdb, only in-frame clones are kept and a portion is missing. The sample yields roughly 100,000 clones, 82% seen once. The TCR comes from a woman of 80 years or more with acute or convalescent COVID-19. This rearrangement joins TRBV18 to TRBJ1-1; D is possibly TRBD1 (5 bases). The specimen was peripheral blood. This CDR3 reads CASSPRSGGGHTEAFF. CDR3 bases: TGTGCCAGCTCACCAAGGTCCGGGGGTGGGCACACTGAAGCTTTCTTT.